This TCR beta chain originates from a study of blood T cell repertoires in COVID-19. For the study at large: Acute and convalescent COVID-19 samples came from the United States, Italy and Spain. Sample material is recorded as cDNA or gDNA derived from T cells, B-cell-depleted T cells, or PBMCs.

In the authors' workflow: Reference gene primer amplification gave estimated nucleated cell counts. Produced via immunoSEQ multiplex PCR; TCRdb's table is partial and in-frame only. Clone size and V and J calls were adopted from that table, with D and trimming inferred from the DNA. Here the sample spans just over 90,000 clones, 90% being singletons. This CDR3 spans 15 amino acids. Per the germline V gene, CDR1 is MNHEY and CDR2 is SVGAGI. V lost 8 bases and J lost 0, with 13 bases in between. The chain uses TRBV6-5 and TRBJ2-2, with D maybe TRBD1 (5 bases). Sequencing was performed on peripheral blood. The origin of this receptor is a human donor with active COVID-19. The donor label of this sample is uncertain. This chain's CDR3 is CASFRTTANTGELFF. Written as DNA, the CDR3 is TGTGCCAGCTTCCGAACGACAGCGAACACCGGGGAGCTGTTTTTT.